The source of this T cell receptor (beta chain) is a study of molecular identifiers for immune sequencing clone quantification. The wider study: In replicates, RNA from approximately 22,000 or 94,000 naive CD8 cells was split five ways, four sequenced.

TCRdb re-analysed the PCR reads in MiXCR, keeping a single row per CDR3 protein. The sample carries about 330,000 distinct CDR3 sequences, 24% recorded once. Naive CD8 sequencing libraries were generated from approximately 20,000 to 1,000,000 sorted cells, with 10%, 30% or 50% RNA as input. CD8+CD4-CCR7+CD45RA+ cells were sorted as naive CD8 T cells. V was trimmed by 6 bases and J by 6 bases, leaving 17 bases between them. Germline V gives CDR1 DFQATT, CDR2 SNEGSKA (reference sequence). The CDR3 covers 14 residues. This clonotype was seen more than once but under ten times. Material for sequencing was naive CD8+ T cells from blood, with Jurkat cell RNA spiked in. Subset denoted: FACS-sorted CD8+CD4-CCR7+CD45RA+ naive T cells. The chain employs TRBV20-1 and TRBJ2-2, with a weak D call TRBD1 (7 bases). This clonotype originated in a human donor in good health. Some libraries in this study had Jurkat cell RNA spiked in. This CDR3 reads CSAADREVPGELFF. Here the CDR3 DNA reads TGCAGTGCAGCAGACAGGGAGGTCCCCGGGGAGCTGTTTTTT.